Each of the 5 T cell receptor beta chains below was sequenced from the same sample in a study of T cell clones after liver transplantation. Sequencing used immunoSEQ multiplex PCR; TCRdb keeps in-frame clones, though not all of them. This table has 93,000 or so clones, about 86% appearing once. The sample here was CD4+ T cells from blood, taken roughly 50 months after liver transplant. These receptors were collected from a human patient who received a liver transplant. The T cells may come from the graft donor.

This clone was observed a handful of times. The CDR3 sequence: CASRPRGHTDGYTF. The CDR3 DNA follows: TGTGCCAGCAGACCCCGGGGCCACACCGATGGCTACACCTTC. The V call is TRBV27, the J call TRBJ1-2; possibly TRBD1 for D (5 bases). CDR3 length: 14 amino acids. Germline V gene sequence: CDR1 MNHEY, CDR2 SMNVEV (reference sequence). The V end was cut by 6 bases, the J end by 6 bases, with 17 bases between.

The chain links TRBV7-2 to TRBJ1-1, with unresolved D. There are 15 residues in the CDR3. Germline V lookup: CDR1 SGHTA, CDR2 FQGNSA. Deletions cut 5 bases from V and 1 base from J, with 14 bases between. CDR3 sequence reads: CASSAHPSWNTEAFF. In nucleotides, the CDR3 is TGTGCCAGCAGCGCCCACCCGAGTTGGAACACTGAAGCTTTCTTT. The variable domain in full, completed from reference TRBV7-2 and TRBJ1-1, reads GAGVSQSPSNKVTEKGKDVELRCDPISGHTALYWYRQSLGQGLEFLIYFQGNSAPDKSGLPSDRFSAERTGGSVSTLTIQRTQQEDSAVYLCASSAHPSWNTEAFFGQGTRLTVV.

The CDR3 protein is CASSLAGVEETQYF. Here the CDR3 DNA reads TGTGCCAGCAGCTTAGCGGGGGTAGAGGAGACCCAGTACTTC. The V gene is TRBV7-2, the J gene TRBJ2-5, with D perhaps assigned TRBD1 or TRBD2 (5 bases each). This CDR3 has 14 amino acids. Germline CDR1 reads SGHTA; CDR2 reads FQGNSA. Trimming took off 0 bases at V and 5 bases at J, with 10 bases between the two ends.

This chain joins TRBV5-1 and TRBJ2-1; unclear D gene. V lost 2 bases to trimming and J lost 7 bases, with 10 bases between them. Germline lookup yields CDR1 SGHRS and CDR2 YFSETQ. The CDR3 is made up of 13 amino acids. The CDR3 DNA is TGCGCCAGCAGCTTTGTCCTAGAAAATGAGCAGTTCTTC. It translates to CASSFVLENEQFF.

In nucleotides, the CDR3 is TGTGCCAGCAGCTCTGGACAGGGTGTGGGATCACCCCTCCACTTT. This sequence encodes CASSSGQGVGSPLHF. The chain is built from TRBV14 and TRBJ1-6; 8 nucleotides match TRBD1. The V and J ends lost 5 bases and 10 bases, in that order; junction bases with no gene match: 10. The germline V gene encodes CDR1 SGHDN and CDR2 FVKESK. This CDR3 has 15 residues.